This T cell receptor (beta chain) is from a study of technical replicates of blood from a handful of donors. The table came from immunoSEQ multiplex PCR; TCRdb's copy has only in-frame clones and leaves some out. The sample has 45,000 to 60,000 clones; around 92% are singletons. This clone was counted only a few times. Material: PBMCs. This sequence was found in a human donor in good health. Some clones in this sample may be carry-over from other donors' samples.

The CDR3 DNA reads TGTGCCACCAGCAGAGATAGGACAGGGATCTACGAGCAGTACTTC. Protein: CATSRDRTGIYEQYF. The chain is built from TRBV15 and TRBJ2-7; 8 bases are a match to TRBD1. There are 15 residues in the CDR3. The germline CDR1 and CDR2 sequences are LNHNV and YYDKDF (reference sequence). The ends lost 0 bases at V and 3 bases at J; junction bases unmatched: 4.